A selection of T cell receptor beta chains follows, all from one sample in a study of blood T cell repertoires in COVID-19. Sequencing used immunoSEQ multiplex PCR; TCRdb keeps in-frame clones, though not all of them. The sample lists 400,000 to 450,000 clones, roughly nine tenths seen once, with 1.1% in the top ten. The sequenced sample was PBMCs or T cells enriched from blood (not recorded which). Every receptor here comes from a man under 40 who had recovered from COVID-19. Each CDR3 is given with its conserved first and last residue. D genes are given only for firm matches. Not all rows give a size; the values are once, few, many and, for expanded clones, a class.

size,D,V,J,CDR3,DNA
NA,TRBD2,TRBV7-6,TRBJ2-1,CASSSLGASGRAEQFF,TGTGCCAGCAGCAGCTTAGGTGCTAGCGGGAGGGCTGAGCAGTTCTTC
NA,NA,TRBV20-1,TRBJ2-7,CSASLQRKPNEQYF,TGCAGTGCTAGTCTACAGAGAAAGCCCAACGAGCAGTACTTC
NA,NA,TRBV20-1,TRBJ2-7,CSASALGRPLPYEQYF,TGCAGTGCTAGTGCCCTAGGGAGACCGCTTCCCTACGAGCAGTACTTC
NA,NA,TRBV20-1,TRBJ1-2,CSAQDSYGYTF,TGCAGTGCGCAGGACAGCTATGGCTACACCTTC
NA,TRBD1,TRBV7-9,TRBJ2-2,CASSPPTGMNTGELFF,TGTGCCAGCAGCCCACCGACAGGGATGAACACCGGGGAGCTGTTTTTT
NA,NA,TRBV19,TRBJ1-1,CASSKSGRGTEAFF,TGTGCCAGTAGTAAATCAGGGCGGGGCACTGAAGCTTTCTTT
NA,NA,TRBV27,TRBJ1-1,CASSPQANTEAFF,TGTGCCAGCAGCCCTCAGGCGAACACTGAAGCTTTCTTT
NA,NA,TRBV7-9,TRBJ2-7,CASSLSGSSYEQYF,TGTGCCAGCAGCTTATCTGGCAGCTCCTACGAGCAGTACTTC
NA,TRBD1,TRBV25-1,TRBJ1-2,CASSNSPGQGARSYGYTF,TGTGCCAGCAGTAACTCTCCGGGACAGGGGGCGAGGAGCTATGGCTACACCTTC
NA,NA,TRBV5-6,TRBJ2-3,CASSQQGFQYF,TGTGCCAGCAGCCAGCAGGGGTTTCAGTATTTT
NA,TRBD1,TRBV15,TRBJ2-3,CATSTGGLTDTQYF,TGTGCCACCAGCACAGGGGGTCTCACAGATACGCAGTATTTT
NA,TRBD2,TRBV6-1,TRBJ2-7,CASSEVSGRATEQYF,TGTGCCAGCAGTGAGGTGAGCGGGAGGGCTACGGAGCAGTACTTC
once,NA,TRBV7-3,TRBJ1-1,CASSPRGPVTEAFF,TGTGCCAGCAGCCCCCGTGGGCCGGTCACTGAAGCTTTCTTT
NA,TRBD2,TRBV19,TRBJ2-7,CASSISGGQVYEQYF,TGTGCCAGTAGTATATCGGGGGGGCAAGTATACGAGCAGTACTTC
NA,NA,TRBV30,TRBJ1-5,CAWSQQTGWGLHQPQHF,TGTGCCTGGAGCCAACAAACAGGCTGGGGGCTCCATCAGCCCCAGCATTTT
NA,TRBD2,TRBV28,TRBJ2-1,CASSLIPGLAGAEQFF,TGTGCCAGCAGTTTAATCCCGGGACTAGCGGGAGCTGAGCAGTTCTTC
NA,TRBD1,TRBV15,TRBJ1-1,CATKGDSLNTEAFF,TGTGCCACCAAAGGGGACAGCTTGAACACTGAAGCTTTCTTT
NA,NA,TRBV30,TRBJ1-6,CAWATGDGLHF,TGTGCCTGGGCGACGGGGGATGGACTCCACTTT
NA,NA,TRBV19,TRBJ2-7,CASSIEGRVGAEQYF,TGTGCCAGTAGTATTGAAGGTAGGGTGGGGGCCGAGCAGTACTTC
NA,TRBD1,TRBV5-6,TRBJ1-1,CASSPDRAAEAFF,TGTGCCAGCAGCCCTGACAGGGCGGCTGAAGCTTTCTTT
NA,NA,TRBV12-3/TRBV12-4,TRBJ1-1,CASTLQGNTEAFF,TGTGCCAGCACTCTACAGGGGAACACTGAAGCTTTCTTT
NA,TRBD2,TRBV6-4,TRBJ2-1,CASAGTSIGEQFF,TGTGCCAGCGCCGGGACTAGTATAGGTGAGCAGTTCTTC
NA,NA,TRBV4-1,TRBJ1-5,CASSQDEGWNQPQHF,TGCGCCAGCAGCCAAGACGAGGGTTGGAATCAGCCCCAGCATTTT
NA,TRBD1,TRBV2,TRBJ2-7,CASSVDREHEQYF,TGTGCCAGCAGTGTAGACAGGGAACACGAGCAGTACTTC
once,TRBD1,TRBV13,TRBJ2-7,CASSTPQGADEQYF,TGTGCCAGCAGCACGCCTCAGGGGGCCGACGAGCAGTACTTC
NA,NA,TRBV11-3,TRBJ1-1,CASSRAGASTEAFF,TGTGCCAGCAGCCGCGCGGGGGCATCCACTGAAGCTTTCTTT
once,TRBD1,TRBV5-1,TRBJ1-1,CASSSQTGGAGSEAFF,TGCGCCAGCAGCTCCCAGACAGGGGGCGCAGGATCTGAAGCTTTCTTT
NA,TRBD1,TRBV28,TRBJ1-2,CASSRDRGLNYGYTF,TGTGCCAGCAGCCGGGACAGGGGACTTAACTATGGCTACACCTTC
NA,TRBD1,TRBV19,TRBJ1-5,CASSRTGDQPQHF,TGTGCCAGTAGTCGGACAGGGGACCAGCCCCAGCATTTT
NA,TRBD1,TRBV29-1,TRBJ2-7,CSVESDRAYEQYF,TGCAGCGTTGAATCGGACAGGGCCTACGAGCAGTACTTC
NA,TRBD1,TRBV27,TRBJ1-6,CASSSTYGQGGSPLHF,TGTGCCAGCAGTTCTACCTACGGACAGGGTGGTTCACCCCTCCACTTT
NA,NA,TRBV28,TRBJ2-7,CASSWNRDFAYEQYF,TGTGCCAGCAGTTGGAACCGGGACTTCGCCTACGAGCAGTACTTC
NA,TRBD2,TRBV7-3,TRBJ2-1,CASSASGRAGNEQFF,TGTGCCAGCAGCGCGAGCGGGAGGGCCGGAAATGAGCAGTTCTTC
NA,NA,TRBV6-5,TRBJ1-1,CASSYSTASEAFF,TGTGCCAGCAGTTACTCGACAGCCTCTGAAGCTTTCTTT
NA,TRBD1,TRBV28,TRBJ2-7,CASTLPGQGYEQYF,TGTGCCAGCACCCTACCGGGACAGGGTTACGAGCAGTACTTC
NA,TRBD2,TRBV7-3,TRBJ2-1,CASSQKGLAGGSNEQFF,TGTGCCAGCAGCCAAAAGGGACTAGCGGGAGGCAGTAATGAGCAGTTCTTC
once,TRBD2,TRBV5-1,TRBJ2-5,CASSSLGGGRAETQYF,TGCGCCAGCAGCTCCCTCGGAGGCGGGAGGGCCGAGACCCAGTACTTC
NA,TRBD1,TRBV19,TRBJ2-1,CASKDRVSDEQFF,TGTGCCAGTAAGGACAGGGTTAGCGATGAGCAGTTCTTC
NA,NA,TRBV24-1,TRBJ2-5,CATSATTGSPQYF,TGTGCCACCAGTGCGACCACAGGGTCGCCCCAGTACTTC
NA,NA,TRBV12-3/TRBV12-4,TRBJ1-2,CASSQTGEDGYTF,TGTGCCAGCAGCCAGACGGGGGAGGATGGCTACACCTTC
NA,NA,TRBV18,TRBJ1-1,CASSPGSSANTEAFF,TGTGCCAGCTCACCAGGCTCAAGCGCGAACACTGAAGCTTTCTTT
NA,TRBD2,TRBV3-1/TRBV3-2,TRBJ2-1,CASSQRAAGERNEQFF,TGTGCCAGCAGCCAAAGAGCGGCGGGAGAAAGAAATGAGCAGTTCTTC
once,NA,TRBV7-2,TRBJ1-1,CASSLGVVTEAFF,TGTGCCAGCAGCTTAGGCGTCGTCACTGAAGCTTTCTTT
NA,TRBD2,TRBV5-1,TRBJ2-7,CASSLTSGSYEQYF,TGCGCCAGCAGCTTGACTAGCGGGAGCTACGAGCAGTACTTC
many,TRBD2,TRBV4-2,TRBJ2-1,CASSQDIAGGPNEQFF,TGTGCCAGCAGCCAAGATATAGCGGGAGGGCCAAATGAGCAGTTCTTC
NA,TRBD2,TRBV18,TRBJ2-3,CASSGTSGVTDTQYF,TGTGCCAGCTCAGGAACTAGCGGTGTCACAGATACGCAGTATTTT
NA,NA,TRBV11-2,TRBJ2-7,CASSGGDGSYEQYF,TGTGCCAGCAGCGGAGGGGACGGATCCTACGAGCAGTACTTC
NA,NA,TRBV21-1,TRBJ2-7,CASSTLGTGHYEQYF,TGTGCCAGCAGCACTCTGGGGACAGGGCACTACGAGCAGTACTTC
NA,TRBD1,TRBV5-5,TRBJ1-5,CASSLAGGQNNQPQHF,TGTGCCAGCAGCTTGGCCGGGGGACAGAACAATCAGCCCCAGCATTTT
NA,NA,TRBV6-5,TRBJ2-1,CAIGRGYLIEQFF,TGTGCCATTGGGAGGGGGTACCTGATAGAGCAGTTCTTC
NA,NA,TRBV7-6,TRBJ2-1,CASSLAGENNEQFF,TGTGCCAGCAGCTTAGCGGGAGAAAATAATGAGCAGTTCTTC
NA,TRBD2,TRBV7-6,TRBJ2-1,CASSWASGRDVGNEQFF,TGTGCCAGCAGCTGGGCTAGCGGGCGGGATGTCGGGAATGAGCAGTTCTTC
NA,NA,TRBV5-8,TRBJ2-1,CASSHRSEQFF,TGTGCCAGCAGTCACCGGAGTGAGCAGTTCTTC
NA,NA,TRBV5-5,TRBJ2-4,CASSSGGLKNIQYF,TGTGCCAGCAGCTCAGGGGGGCTCAAAAACATTCAGTACTTC
NA,TRBD1,TRBV18,TRBJ1-6,CASSPRDSYNSPLHF,TGTGCCAGCTCACCACGGGACAGCTATAATTCACCCCTCCACTTT
NA,TRBD1,TRBV11-2,TRBJ1-1,CASSWTGGMNTEAFF,TGTGCCAGCAGTTGGACAGGGGGTATGAACACTGAAGCTTTCTTT
NA,TRBD1,TRBV10-2,TRBJ1-3,CASSEQGNTIYF,TGCGCCAGCAGTGAACAGGGGAACACCATATATTTT
NA,NA,TRBV28,TRBJ1-1,CASSLTGINTEAFF,TGTGCCAGCAGTTTAACGGGGATAAACACTGAAGCTTTCTTT